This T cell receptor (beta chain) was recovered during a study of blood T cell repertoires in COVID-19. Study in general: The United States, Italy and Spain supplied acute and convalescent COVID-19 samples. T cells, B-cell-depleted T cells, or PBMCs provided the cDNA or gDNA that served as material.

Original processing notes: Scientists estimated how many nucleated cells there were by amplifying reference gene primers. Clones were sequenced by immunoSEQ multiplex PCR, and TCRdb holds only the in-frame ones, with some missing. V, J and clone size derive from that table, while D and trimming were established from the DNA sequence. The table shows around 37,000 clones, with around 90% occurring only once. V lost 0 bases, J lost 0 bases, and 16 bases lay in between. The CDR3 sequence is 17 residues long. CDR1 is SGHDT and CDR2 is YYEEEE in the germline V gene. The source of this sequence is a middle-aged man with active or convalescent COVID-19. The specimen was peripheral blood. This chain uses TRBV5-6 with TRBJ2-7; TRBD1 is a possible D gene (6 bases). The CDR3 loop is CASSLGVWTDRSYEQYF. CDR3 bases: TGTGCCAGCAGCTTGGGCGTATGGACAGACCGCTCCTACGAGCAGTACTTC.